These 8 T cell receptor beta chains came from one sample sequenced in a study of control samples from healthy donors and cancer patients. Assay used: immunoSEQ multiplex PCR; TCRdb lists only in-frame clones, some missing. The sample carries about 96,000 clones, 93% recorded once. The sequenced sample was blood. The receptors here all came from a man in his late teens or twenties in good health.

The chain recombines TRBV5-1 with TRBJ2-5; D is possibly TRBD1 (6 bases). The CDR3 has 16 residues. V lost 4 bases, J lost 5 bases, and 21 bases lay in between. In germline, CDR1 is SGHRS, CDR2 YFSETQ. The CDR3: CASSKIHRDTDETQYF. DNA for the CDR3: TGCGCCAGCAGCAAAATACACCGGGACACGGATGAGACCCAGTACTTC.

The chain is built from TRBV4-1 and TRBJ1-2; D is unresolved. CDR1 and CDR2 (germline): MGHRA, YSYEKL. Trimming removed 0 bases at V and 4 bases at J, with 9 bases between. The CDR3 consists of 14 residues. CDR3 sequence: CASSQDLVSYGYTF. CDR3 DNA: TGCGCCAGCAGCCAAGATTTGGTGTCCTATGGCTACACCTTC.

The chain employs TRBV4-3 and TRBJ2-3, with TRBD1 identical over 8 bases. CDR3 length equals 16 residues. J gave up 4 bases and V 2 bases, and 8 bases lay outside the gene matches. In germline, CDR1 is LGHNA, CDR2 YSLEER. The CDR3 reads CASSQYRQGIADTQYF. The CDR3 coding sequence is TGCGCCAGCAGCCAATACCGACAGGGGATTGCAGATACGCAGTATTTT.

The chain carries TRBV11-2 and TRBJ1-2; D is undetermined. This CDR3 is built from 14 residues. Germline CDR1 SGHAT, CDR2 FQNNGV. Trimming took 6 bases from V and 8 from J, leaving 19 bases between them. In DNA, the CDR3 is TGTGCCAGCAGTCCGGGCAGGAGTTTAGGCGGCTACACCTTC. It specifies CASSPGRSLGGYTF.

This chain uses TRBV7-2 with TRBJ1-2; TRBD1 might be the D (5 bases). CDR3 length: 16 residues. V lost 1 base, J lost 4 bases, and 16 bases lay in between. Looked up from germline, CDR1 is SGHTA and CDR2 is FQGNSA. CDR3 region: CASSLVSGEAVYGYTF. The CDR3 DNA reads as TGTGCCAGCAGCTTAGTCTCGGGGGAGGCGGTCTATGGCTACACCTTC.

The chain carries TRBV6-5 and TRBJ1-2; D gene ambiguous. Trimming took off 5 bases at V and 3 bases at J, with 13 bases between the two ends. The CDR3 spans 14 residues. Germline CDR1 and CDR2: MNHEY and SVGAGI. DNA of the CDR3: TGTGCCAGCAGTCTTACCGGACGGGACTATGGCTACACCTTC. Protein product: CASSLTGRDYGYTF.

This clone has only one observation. V is TRBV6-6 and J is TRBJ2-2, with TRBD2 identical over 7 bases. Trimming cost V 4 bases and J 4 bases; bases outside gene matches: 6. Germline CDR1 and CDR2: MNHNY and SVGAGI (reference sequence). This CDR3 is 15 amino acids long. Here the CDR3 DNA reads TGTGCCAGCAGTTCCGGGACTACAAGCACCGGGGAGCTGTTTTTT. This codes for CASSSGTTSTGELFF.

The V gene is TRBV5-1, the J gene TRBJ1-1, with TRBD1 matching 7 bases. This CDR3 is 13 amino acids long. Germline CDR1 SGHRS, CDR2 YFSETQ. The V segment lost 4 bases and the J segment 7 bases; nucleotides outside the gene matches: 7. CDR3 in amino acids: CASSQKGQSEAFF. Written as DNA, the CDR3 is TGCGCCAGCAGCCAAAAGGGACAGAGTGAAGCTTTCTTT. Looking up the rest from reference TRBV5-1 and TRBJ1-1 gives the full variable domain: KAGVTQTPRYLIKTRGQQVTLSCSPISGHRSVSWYQQTPGQGLQFLFEYFSETQRNKGNFPGRFSGRQFSNSRSEMNVSTLELGDSALYLCASSQKGQSEAFFGQGTRLTVV.